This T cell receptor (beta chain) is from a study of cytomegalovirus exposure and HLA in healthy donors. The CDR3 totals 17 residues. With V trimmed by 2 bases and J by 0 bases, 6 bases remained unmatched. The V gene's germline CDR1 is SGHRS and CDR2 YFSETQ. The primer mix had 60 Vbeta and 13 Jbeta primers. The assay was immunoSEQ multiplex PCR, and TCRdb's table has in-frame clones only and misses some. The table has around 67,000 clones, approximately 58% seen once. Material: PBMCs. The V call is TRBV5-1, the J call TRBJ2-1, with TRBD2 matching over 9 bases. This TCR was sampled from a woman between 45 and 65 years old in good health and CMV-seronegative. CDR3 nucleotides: TGCGCCAGCAGCTTTGGCGGGGGGGCTAGCTCCTACAATGAGCAGTTCTTC. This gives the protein CASSFGGGASSYNEQFF.